The clone carrying this T cell receptor (beta chain) occurred a few times. Its antigen remains unknown. A far larger clone lies a single base away; this is likely a read error. The CDR3 end shows no conserved phenylalanine or tryptophan, and so a read error is likely. 13 Jbeta primers and 60 Vbeta primers were used for the PCR. Produced via immunoSEQ multiplex PCR; TCRdb's table is partial and in-frame only. The sample has about 220,000 clones, about 70% seen once. These data belong to a study of cytomegalovirus exposure and HLA in healthy donors. Study-level results: In a later analysis, V- and J-gene trimming of beta chains associated with a DCLRE1C missense variant, replicated independently.

The sample comprised PBMCs. This TCR derives from a young woman in good health and CMV-seronegative.

CDR3 DNA: TGTGCCAGCAGGACAGGGAGCTCCTATAATTCACCCCTCCACCTT. Its translation is CASRTGSSYNSPLHL. The V call is TRBV2, the J call TRBJ1-6; 7 nucleotides agree with TRBD1. The CDR3 is 15 residues long. Germline-derived CDR1 and CDR2 are SNHLY and FYNNEI. With V trimmed by 6 bases and J by 0 bases, 2 bases remained unmatched.